This T cell receptor (beta chain) is from a study of blood T cell repertoires in COVID-19. Between the trimmed V and J ends, which lost 6 bases and 0 bases, there was a span of 12 bases. This CDR3 region has 15 residues. CDR1 is MNHEY, CDR2 SVGAGI, per germline. Only in-frame clones appear in the TCRdb table, and some are missing; sequencing was by immunoSEQ multiplex PCR. The table shows some 150,000 clones, with approximately 85% occurring only once. Material: peripheral blood. This sequence originates from a man aged 55 to 70 with COVID-19, enrolled during active disease. The chain uses TRBV6-5 and TRBJ1-3; no firm D call. CDR3 sequence reads: CASRRSISSGNTIYF. As DNA, the CDR3 is TGTGCCAGCAGGCGCTCGATAAGCTCTGGAAACACCATATATTTT.